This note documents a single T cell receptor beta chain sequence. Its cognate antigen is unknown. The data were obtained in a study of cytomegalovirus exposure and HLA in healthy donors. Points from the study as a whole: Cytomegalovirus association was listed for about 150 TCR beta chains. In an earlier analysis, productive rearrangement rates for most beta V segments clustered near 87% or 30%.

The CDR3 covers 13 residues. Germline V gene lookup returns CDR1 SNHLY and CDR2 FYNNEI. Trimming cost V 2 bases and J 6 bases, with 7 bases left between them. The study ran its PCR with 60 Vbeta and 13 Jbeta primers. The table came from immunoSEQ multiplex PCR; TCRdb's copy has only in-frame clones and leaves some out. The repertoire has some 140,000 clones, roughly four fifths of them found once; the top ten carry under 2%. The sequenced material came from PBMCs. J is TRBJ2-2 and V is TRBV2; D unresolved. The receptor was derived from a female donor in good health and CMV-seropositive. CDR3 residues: CASSEMLAGELFF. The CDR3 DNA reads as TGTGCCAGCAGTGAAATGCTAGCCGGGGAGCTGTTTTTT.